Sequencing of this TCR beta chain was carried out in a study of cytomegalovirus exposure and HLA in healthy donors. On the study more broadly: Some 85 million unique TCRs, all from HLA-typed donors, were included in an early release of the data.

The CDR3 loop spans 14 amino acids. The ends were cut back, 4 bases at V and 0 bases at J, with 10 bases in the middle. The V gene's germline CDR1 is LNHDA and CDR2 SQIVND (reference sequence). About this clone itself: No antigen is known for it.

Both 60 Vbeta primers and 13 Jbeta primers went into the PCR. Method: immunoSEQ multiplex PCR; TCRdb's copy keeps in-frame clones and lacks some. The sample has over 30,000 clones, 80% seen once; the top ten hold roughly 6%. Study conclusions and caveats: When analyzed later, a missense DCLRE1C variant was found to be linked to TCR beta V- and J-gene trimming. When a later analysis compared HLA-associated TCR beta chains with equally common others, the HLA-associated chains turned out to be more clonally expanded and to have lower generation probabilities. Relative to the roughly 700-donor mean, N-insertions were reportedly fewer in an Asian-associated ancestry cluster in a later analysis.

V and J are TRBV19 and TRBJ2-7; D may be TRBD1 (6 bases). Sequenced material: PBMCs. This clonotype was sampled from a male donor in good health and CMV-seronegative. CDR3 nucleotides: TGTGCCAGTAGTACAAGACAGGACTCCTACGAGCAGTACTTC. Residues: CASSTRQDSYEQYF. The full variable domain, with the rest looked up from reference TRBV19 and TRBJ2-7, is DGGITQSPKYLFRKEGQNVTLSCEQNLNHDAMYWYRQDPGQGLRLIYYSQIVNDFQKGDIAEGYSVSREKKESFPLTVTSAQKNPTAFYLCASSTRQDSYEQYFGPGTRLTVT.